These 28 T cell receptor beta chains were sequenced from one sample in a study of blood T cell repertoires in COVID-19. Sequencing was performed with immunoSEQ multiplex PCR; in TCRdb, only in-frame clones are kept and a portion is missing. In the table there are hundreds of thousands of clones, about 80% of which are singletons. Sequencing was done on a sample of peripheral blood. Every receptor here comes from a woman older than 75 with acute or convalescent COVID-19.

The J gene is TRBJ2-3, the V gene TRBV15; 8 positions agree with TRBD2. The CDR3 consists of 15 residues. CDR1 and CDR2 (germline): LNHNV, YYDKDF (reference sequence). The junction had 7 bases not matched to a gene; V was cut back by 5 bases and J by 3 bases. The CDR3 region is CATSVGGGVTDTQYF. The CDR3 bases are TGTGCCACCAGCGTCGGGGGGGGTGTGACAGATACGCAGTATTTT.

The genes are TRBV7-3 and TRBJ2-2; 9 positions match TRBD2. The CDR3 contains 17 residues. V dropped 1 base and J dropped 7; count of bases not matched to a gene: 10. Germline CDR1 and CDR2: SGHTA and FQGTGA. The CDR3 nucleotides read TGTGCCAGCAGCTTAATTGGGCCCGCGGGAGGGGTCGGGGAGCTGTTTTTT. This codes for CASSLIGPAGGVGELFF.

A remark on this clone: At one end, the junction sequence differs from germline, possibly due to a read error. The J gene is TRBJ1-2, the V gene TRBV5-6; 8 bases line up with TRBD1. The CDR3 loop spans 13 amino acids. CDR1 SGHDT and CDR2 YYEEEE come from the germline V gene. The CDR3 loop reads CASGLTGAPSSYF. The CDR3 DNA reads as TGTGCCAGCGGGTTGACAGGGGCCCCCTCCTCCTACTTC.

The J gene is TRBJ2-3, the V gene TRBV7-3; 7 positions match TRBD1. CDR3 length: 14 amino acids. Germline CDR1 SGHTA, CDR2 FQGTGA. The V gene end was trimmed by 5 bases and the J gene end by 6 bases; junction bases not matched to a gene: 8. CDR3 residues: CASSRLGGRDTQYF. The CDR3 DNA sequence: TGTGCCAGCAGCCGGCTAGGGGGCCGGGATACGCAGTATTTT.

This clone occurred a few times. The chain uses TRBV7-2 and TRBJ1-2; maybe TRBD1 (5 bases). V lost 3 bases and J 3 bases, leaving 11 bases between the germline ends. The V gene's germline CDR1 is SGHTA and CDR2 FQGNSA. The CDR3 sequence is 14 residues long. CDR3 region: CASSFSAGDYGYTF. The DNA of the CDR3 is TGTGCCAGCAGCTTCTCCGCGGGGGACTATGGCTACACCTTC.

The genes are TRBV15 and TRBJ1-5; D possibly corresponds to TRBD1 (5 bases). The CDR3 is 17 amino acids. Per germline, CDR1 LNHNV and CDR2 YYDKDF (reference sequence). The V end was cut by 5 bases, the J end by 3 bases, with 20 bases between. The CDR3 coding sequence is TGTGCCACCAGCCCTAACTTGGACATGGTCCCCAATCAGCCCCAGCATTTT. It translates to CATSPNLDMVPNQPQHF.

This chain joins TRBV29-1 and TRBJ1-2, with TRBD1 identical over 11 bases. The CDR3 covers 15 residues. Trimming at V came to 2 bases and at J to 2 bases, leaving 4 bases not matched to a gene. Germline assignment: CDR1 SQVTM and CDR2 ANQGSEA. This CDR3 is CSVEPRDRGNYGYTF. CDR3 DNA: TGCAGCGTTGAACCCCGGGACAGGGGGAACTATGGCTACACCTTC.

CDR3 amino acids: CASSQEPVFGSDEQFF. Written as DNA, the CDR3 is TGCGCCAGCAGCCAAGAGCCGGTCTTCGGTTCGGATGAGCAGTTCTTC. The V and J genes are TRBV4-1 and TRBJ2-1; unclear D gene. Looked up from germline, CDR1 is MGHRA and CDR2 is YSYEKL. The germline V and J ends were trimmed by 0 bases and 8 bases, with 17 bases remaining between them. The CDR3 contains 16 residues.

This clone was observed once. V and J are TRBV4-1 and TRBJ2-1; 9 nucleotides line up with TRBD1. The V gene's germline CDR1 is MGHRA and CDR2 YSYEKL. Trimming removed 4 bases from V and 6 bases from J; junction bases left unmatched: 16. The CDR3 has 18 amino acids. The chain's CDR3 is CASSRLYPGQGQINEQFF. The DNA for the CDR3 is TGCGCCAGCAGCCGCCTGTACCCGGGACAGGGCCAGATCAATGAGCAGTTCTTC.

The rearrangement uses TRBV19 and TRBJ2-5; TRBD1 aligns across 9 bases. Germline-derived CDR1 and CDR2 are LNHDA and SQIVND (reference sequence). This CDR3 contains 15 residues. J lost 0 bases, V lost 3 bases, and 2 bases had no gene match. The CDR3 region has the DNA TGTGCCAGTAGTATTGACAGGGGGAACCAAGAGACCCAGTACTTC. Translated: CASSIDRGNQETQYF.

The rearrangement uses TRBV6-5 and TRBJ2-2; tentatively, D is TRBD1 (6 bases). This CDR3 contains 15 residues. Germline CDR1 is MNHEY and CDR2 is SVGAGI. Deletions cut 5 bases from V and 0 bases from J, with 10 bases between. CDR3 amino acids: CASSRTETNTGELFF. CDR3 coding DNA: TGTGCCAGCAGTAGGACAGAGACGAACACCGGGGAGCTGTTTTTT.

The rearrangement links TRBV7-2 to TRBJ2-5; 10 bases are shared with TRBD2. Germline assignment: CDR1 SGHTA and CDR2 FQGNSA. The CDR3 consists of 14 residues. Trimming at V came to 5 bases and at J to 5 bases, leaving 5 bases not matched to a gene. CDR3 in amino acids: CASSLGLALETQYF. The CDR3 bases are TGTGCCAGCAGCCTGGGACTAGCGTTGGAGACCCAGTACTTC.

The chain uses TRBV15 and TRBJ2-1; TRBD1 is a possible D gene (5 bases). The germline CDR1 and CDR2 sequences are LNHNV and YYDKDF (reference sequence). CDR3 length: 15 residues. V lost 1 base and J 8 bases, leaving 15 bases between the germline ends. DNA of the CDR3: TGTGCCACCAGCAGAGCGCTGCAGGGATTGCATGAGCAGTTCTTC. Translating it yields CATSRALQGLHEQFF.

The V and J genes are TRBV5-1 and TRBJ1-4, with 7 bases that match TRBD1. Germline V CDR1 and CDR2: SGHRS, YFSETQ. V was pared by 3 bases and J by 8 bases, with 4 bases of the junction left unmatched. This CDR3 is built from 13 residues. The CDR3 bases are TGCGCCAGCAGCTACGGGACAGAGGAAAAACTGTTTTTT. Translation gives CASSYGTEEKLFF.

This chain links TRBV18 with TRBJ1-3, with 9 positions matching TRBD1. CDR3 size: 16 residues. Germline lookup yields CDR1 KGHSH and CDR2 LQKENI. With 4 bases clipped from V and 3 bases from J, the junction kept 7 bases outside the gene matches. The CDR3: CASSLLGTGNGNTIYF. CDR3 coding DNA: TGTGCCAGCTCACTTCTCGGGACAGGGAATGGAAACACCATATATTTT.

This clone was seen a single time. The rearrangement links TRBV19 to TRBJ2-7; 13 positions match TRBD2. CDR1 and CDR2 (germline): LNHDA, SQIVND (reference sequence). This CDR3 comprises 17 residues. The V gene end was trimmed by 4 bases and the J gene end by 3 bases; junction bases not matched to a gene: 9. CDR3 protein: CASSTDGTSGTLYEQYF. CDR3 sequence (DNA): TGTGCCAGTAGTACCGACGGGACTAGCGGGACCCTCTACGAGCAGTACTTC.

This sequence joins TRBV12-3 or TRBV12-4 and TRBJ1-3; unclear D gene. The CDR3 is 13 amino acids. Deletions cut 7 bases from V and 4 bases from J, with 11 bases between. CDR3 amino acids: CASTRASGNTIYF. The DNA of the CDR3 is TGTGCCAGCACGAGGGCTTCCGGAAACACCATATATTTT.

This clone was seen just once. This chain uses TRBV1 with TRBJ1-6; the table calls TRBD1, which could not be checked here. TRBV1 is labeled a pseudogene. The length of the CDR3 is 10 residues. DNA for the CDR3: TGCACCAGCCCCAAATCACCCCTCCACTTT. This translates into CTSPKSPLHF.

The chain has TRBV28 and TRBJ1-2, with a tentative D call TRBD1 (6 bases). Trimming took off 6 bases at V and 8 bases at J, with 13 bases between the two ends. Germline lookup yields CDR1 MDHEN and CDR2 SYDVKM. The CDR3 sequence is 12 residues long. The CDR3 region is CASSLGQPGYTF. The DNA of the CDR3 is TGTGCCAGCAGCCTAGGACAGCCGGGCTACACCTTC.

The J gene is TRBJ2-7, the V gene TRBV30, with a possible D match to TRBD1 (5 bases). Deletions cut 2 bases from V and 0 bases from J, with 8 bases between. From germline, CDR1 is GTSNPN and CDR2 SVGIG (reference sequence). CDR3 length: 13 residues. DNA for the CDR3: TGTGCCTGGAGTCCGGACAACTCCTACGAGCAGTACTTC. It encodes CAWSPDNSYEQYF.

The genes are TRBV23-1 and TRBJ1-2; 8 nucleotides match TRBD1. TRBV23-1 is annotated as an ORF whose role is uncertain. This CDR3 has 17 residues. J lost 3 bases, V lost 3 bases, and 12 bases had no gene match. In DNA, the CDR3 is TGCGCCAGCAGTCACTCAGGGGGCTACATCTTCGACTATGGCTACACCTTC. Translating it yields CASSHSGGYIFDYGYTF.

The V gene is TRBV11-1, the J gene TRBJ2-1; tentative D call: TRBD2 (5 bases). CDR3 size: 15 residues. Per germline, CDR1 SGHAT and CDR2 FQDESV (reference sequence). V was clipped by 5 bases and J by 3 bases, with 14 bases between them. This CDR3 reads CASSRMDSYYNEQFF. CDR3 bases: TGTGCCAGCAGCCGGATGGACTCCTACTACAATGAGCAGTTCTTC.

The chain uses TRBV6-1 and TRBJ2-5; 8 bases are a match to TRBD2. Germline V gene data show CDR1 as MNHNS and CDR2 as SASEGT. V trimming: 2 bases; J trimming: 1 base; junction bases outside the gene matches: 9. There are 17 residues in the CDR3. CDR3 sequence: CASSETSGGPPQETQYF. The CDR3 nucleotides read TGTGCCAGCAGTGAAACTTCGGGGGGGCCCCCCCAAGAGACCCAGTACTTC.

The gene calls are TRBV7-9 and TRBJ1-2; D gene unclear. Trimming removed 0 bases from V and 6 bases from J, with 8 bases in between. The CDR3 spans 13 residues. Per the germline V gene, CDR1 is SEHNR and CDR2 is FQNEAQ (reference sequence). The CDR3: CASSLAGQNGYTF. DNA of the CDR3: TGTGCCAGCAGCTTAGCTGGCCAGAATGGCTACACCTTC.

A single count supports this clone. An end of the junction differs from the germline gene, which may be a read error. The J gene is TRBJ1-1, the V gene TRBV29-1; 8 bases map to TRBD1. CDR1 is SQVTM and CDR2 is ANQGSEA in the germline V gene. The CDR3 loop spans 12 amino acids. The DNA for the CDR3 is TGCAGCGTTGAAGAGGACAGGGCCAGGCGAGTCTTT. Translated, it gives CSVEEDRARRVF.

Only a few counts were recorded for this clone. The chain employs TRBV14 and TRBJ2-7, with 9 bases aligning to TRBD2. CDR1 is SGHDN and CDR2 is FVKESK in the germline V gene. CDR3 size: 16 residues. The V and J ends lost 0 bases and 3 bases, in that order; junction bases with no gene match: 6. CDR3 nucleotide sequence: TGTGCCAGCAGCCAAGAGCGGCTAGCGGGGATCTACGAGCAGTACTTC. Translated, it gives CASSQERLAGIYEQYF. Looking up the rest from reference TRBV14 and TRBJ2-7 gives the full variable domain: EAGVTQFPSHSVIEKGQTVTLRCDPISGHDNLYWYRRVMGKEIKFLLHFVKESKQDESGMPNNRFLAERTGGTYSTLKVQPAELEDSGVYFCASSQERLAGIYEQYFGPGTRLTVT.

The chain has TRBV19 and TRBJ2-7; TRBD2 is a possible D gene (7 bases). The CDR3 sequence is 17 residues long. Trimming cost V 3 bases and J 1 base, with 19 bases left between them. Germline lookup yields CDR1 LNHDA and CDR2 SQIVND (reference sequence). The CDR3 nucleotides read TGTGCCAGTAGTATCAGGGGAGGGGCTGAGGGATCCTACGAGCAGTACTTC. It specifies CASSIRGGAEGSYEQYF.

The rearrangement joins TRBV28 to TRBJ1-6; 9 bases agree with TRBD1. The germline V gene has CDR1 MDHEN and CDR2 SYDVKM. V was clipped by 7 bases and J by 10 bases; unmatched bases: 11. There are 15 residues in the CDR3. The CDR3 DNA sequence: TGTGCCAGCACCCCCGAGGACAGGGGAACCTCACCCCTCCACTTT. It is translated as CASTPEDRGTSPLHF.